The clone carrying this T cell receptor beta chain was observed once. Its antigen is still unknown. This sample was included in a study of cytomegalovirus exposure and HLA in healthy donors. Study context: An early release of data contained about 85 million unique TCRs, which came from HLA-typed donors. General study points: Certain indistinguishable V segments, among them TRBV6-2 and TRBV6-3, were excluded. Later analysis showed TCR association rates varying by HLA locus, highest for DRB1 and lowest for HLA-C.

Looked up from germline, CDR1 is MNHNS and CDR2 is SASEGT. The CDR3 is 17 residues long. V trimming: 4 bases; J trimming: 2 bases; junction bases outside the gene matches: 10. Primers for the PCR totalled 60 Vbeta and 13 Jbeta. This table comes from immunoSEQ multiplex PCR, and its TCRdb copy is limited to in-frame clones, with some not included. The table shows around 200,000 clones, with around 83% occurring only once. The sample taken for sequencing was PBMCs. This receptor was taken from a man aged 45-60 years in good health and CMV-seronegative. The V gene is TRBV6-1, the J gene TRBJ2-1; TRBD2 matches 8 bases. This CDR3 reads CASSVHSGAPPYNEQFF. Here the CDR3 DNA reads TGTGCCAGCAGTGTACATAGCGGGGCCCCCCCCTACAATGAGCAGTTCTTC.